This TCR beta chain was recovered during a study of cytotoxic CD8 clonotypes in ibrutinib-treated CLL. The data were produced by immunoSEQ multiplex PCR, yet TCRdb's version contains in-frame clones alone and is incomplete. The sample gives around 140,000 clones, roughly 88% of which show up once; over 2% is in the top ten. CDR1 is SGHDN, CDR2 FVKESK, per germline. The CDR3 is 15 amino acids. After removal of 4 bases from V and 1 base from J, the junction contained 3 bases not matched to a gene. The sequence derives from a human donor with chronic lymphocytic leukemia. Material: PBMCs, obtained after 24 months of ibrutinib treatment. The gene calls are TRBV14 and TRBJ2-3; 9 bases are a match to TRBD1. The CDR3 coding sequence is TGTGCCAGCAGCCGATGGACAGGGGGCACAGATACGCAGTATTTT. It translates to CASSRWTGGTDTQYF. The full variable domain, in which reference TRBV14 and TRBJ2-3 provide the parts outside the CDR3, is EAGVTQFPSHSVIEKGQTVTLRCDPISGHDNLYWYRRVMGKEIKFLLHFVKESKQDESGMPNNRFLAERTGGTYSTLKVQPAELEDSGVYFCASSRWTGGTDTQYFGPGTRLTVL.